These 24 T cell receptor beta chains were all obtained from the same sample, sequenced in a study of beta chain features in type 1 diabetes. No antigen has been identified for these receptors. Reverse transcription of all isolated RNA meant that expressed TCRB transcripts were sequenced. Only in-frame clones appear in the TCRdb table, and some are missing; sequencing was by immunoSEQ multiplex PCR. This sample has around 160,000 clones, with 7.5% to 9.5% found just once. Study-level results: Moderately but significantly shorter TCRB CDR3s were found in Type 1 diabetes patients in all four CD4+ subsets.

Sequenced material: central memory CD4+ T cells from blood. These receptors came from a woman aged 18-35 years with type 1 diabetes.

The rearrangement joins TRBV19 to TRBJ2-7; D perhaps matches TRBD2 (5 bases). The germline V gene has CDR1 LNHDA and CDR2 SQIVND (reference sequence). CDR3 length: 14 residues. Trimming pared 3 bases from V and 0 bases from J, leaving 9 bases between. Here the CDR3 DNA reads TGTGCCAGTAGTATGCTGGGGAGCTCCTACGAGCAGTACTTC. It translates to CASSMLGSSYEQYF. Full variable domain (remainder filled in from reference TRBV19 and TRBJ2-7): DGGITQSPKYLFRKEGQNVTLSCEQNLNHDAMYWYRQDPGQGLRLIYYSQIVNDFQKGDIAEGYSVSREKKESFPLTVTSAQKNPTAFYLCASSMLGSSYEQYFGPGTRLTVT.

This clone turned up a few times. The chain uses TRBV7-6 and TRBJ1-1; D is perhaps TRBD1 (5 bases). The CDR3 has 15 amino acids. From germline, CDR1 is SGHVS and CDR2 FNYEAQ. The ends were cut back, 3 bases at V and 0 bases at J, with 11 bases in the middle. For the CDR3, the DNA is TGTGCCAGCAGCTTCGGGGGGGACTTGAACACTGAAGCTTTCTTT. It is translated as CASSFGGDLNTEAFF.

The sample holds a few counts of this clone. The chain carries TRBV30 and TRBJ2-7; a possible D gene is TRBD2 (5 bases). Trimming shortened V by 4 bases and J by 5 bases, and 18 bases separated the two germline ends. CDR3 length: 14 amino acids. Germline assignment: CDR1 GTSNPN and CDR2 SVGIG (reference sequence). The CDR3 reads CAWKVGRAPNEQYF. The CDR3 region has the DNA TGTGCCTGGAAGGTCGGGCGGGCTCCAAACGAGCAGTACTTC.

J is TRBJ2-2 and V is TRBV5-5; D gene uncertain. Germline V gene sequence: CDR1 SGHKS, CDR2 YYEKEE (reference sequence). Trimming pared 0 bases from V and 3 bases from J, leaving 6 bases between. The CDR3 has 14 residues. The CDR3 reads CASSLGSDTGELFF. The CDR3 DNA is TGTGCCAGCAGCTTGGGGAGCGACACCGGGGAGCTGTTTTTT.

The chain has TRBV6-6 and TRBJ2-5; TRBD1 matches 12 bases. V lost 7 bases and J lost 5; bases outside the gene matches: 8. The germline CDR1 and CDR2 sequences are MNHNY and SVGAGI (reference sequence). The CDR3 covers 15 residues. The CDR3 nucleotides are TGTGCCAGCAAATCCGGGACAGGGGGCAGGGAGACCCAGTACTTC. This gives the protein CASKSGTGGRETQYF.

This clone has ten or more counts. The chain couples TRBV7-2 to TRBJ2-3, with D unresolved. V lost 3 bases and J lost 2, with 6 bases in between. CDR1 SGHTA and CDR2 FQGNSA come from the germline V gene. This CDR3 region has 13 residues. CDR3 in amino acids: CASSFEPTDTQYF. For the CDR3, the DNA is TGTGCCAGCAGCTTTGAGCCCACAGATACGCAGTATTTT.

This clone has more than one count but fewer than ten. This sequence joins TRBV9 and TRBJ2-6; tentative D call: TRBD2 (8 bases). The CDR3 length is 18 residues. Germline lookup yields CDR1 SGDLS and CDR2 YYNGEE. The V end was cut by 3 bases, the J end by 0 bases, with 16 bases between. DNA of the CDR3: TGTGCCAGCAGCGCGGGAGGGACAGCCCTCTCTGGGGCCAACGTCCTGACTTTC. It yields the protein CASSAGGTALSGANVLTF.

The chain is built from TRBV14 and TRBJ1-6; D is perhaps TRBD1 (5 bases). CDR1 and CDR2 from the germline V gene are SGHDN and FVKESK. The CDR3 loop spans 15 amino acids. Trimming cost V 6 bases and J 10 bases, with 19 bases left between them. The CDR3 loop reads CASSHPGLGGSPLHF. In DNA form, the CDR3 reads TGTGCCAGCAGTCATCCGGGACTCGGAGGATCACCCCTCCACTTT.

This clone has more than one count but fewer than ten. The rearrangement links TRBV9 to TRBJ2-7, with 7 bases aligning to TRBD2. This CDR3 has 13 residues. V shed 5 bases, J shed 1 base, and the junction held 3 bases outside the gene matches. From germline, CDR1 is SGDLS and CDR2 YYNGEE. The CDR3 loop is CASSGDYSYEQYF. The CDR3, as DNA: TGTGCCAGCAGTGGGGACTATTCCTACGAGCAGTACTTC.

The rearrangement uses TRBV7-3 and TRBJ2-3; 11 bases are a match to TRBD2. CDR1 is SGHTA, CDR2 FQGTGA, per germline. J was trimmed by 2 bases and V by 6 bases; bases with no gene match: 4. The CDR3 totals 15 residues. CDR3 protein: CASRETSGNTDTQYF. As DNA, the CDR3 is TGTGCCAGCAGGGAGACTAGCGGGAACACAGATACGCAGTATTTT.

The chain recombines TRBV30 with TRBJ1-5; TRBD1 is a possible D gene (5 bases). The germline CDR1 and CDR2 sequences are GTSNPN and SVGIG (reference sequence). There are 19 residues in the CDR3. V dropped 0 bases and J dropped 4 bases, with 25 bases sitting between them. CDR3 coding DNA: TGTGCCTGGAGTGTACCCTCTATACCGGGGGGAGTTTTGAATCAGCCCCAGCATTTT. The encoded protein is CAWSVPSIPGGVLNQPQHF.

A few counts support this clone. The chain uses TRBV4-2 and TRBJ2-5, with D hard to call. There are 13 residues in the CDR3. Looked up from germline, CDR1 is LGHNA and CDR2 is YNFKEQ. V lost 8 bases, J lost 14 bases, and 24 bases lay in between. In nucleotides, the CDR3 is TGTGCCAGCCAGGCTGGCTACGCGACCGTACCTTACTTC. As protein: CASQAGYATVPYF.

The CDR3 bases are TGTGCCAGCAGTTCTTTAGCGGGAGGGGGCAATGAGCAGTTCTTC. Its translation: CASSSLAGGGNEQFF. The V call is TRBV6-5, the J call TRBJ2-1; 11 positions agree with TRBD2. The germline CDR1 and CDR2 sequences are MNHEY and SVGAGI. CDR3 length: 15 amino acids. V lost 4 bases to trimming and J lost 6 bases; unmatched junction nucleotides: 5.

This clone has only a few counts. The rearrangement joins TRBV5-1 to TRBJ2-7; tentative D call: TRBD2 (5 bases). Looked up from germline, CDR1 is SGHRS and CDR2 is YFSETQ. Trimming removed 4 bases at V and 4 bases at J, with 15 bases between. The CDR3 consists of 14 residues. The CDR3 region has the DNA TGCGCCAGCAGCCTGAGCGGCAGAAATTACGAGCAGTACTTC. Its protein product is CASSLSGRNYEQYF.

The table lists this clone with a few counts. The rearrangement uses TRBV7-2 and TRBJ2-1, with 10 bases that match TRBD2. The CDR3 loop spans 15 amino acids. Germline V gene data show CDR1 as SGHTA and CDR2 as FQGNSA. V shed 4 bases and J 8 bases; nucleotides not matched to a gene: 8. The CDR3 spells CASSSQAGGPDEQFF. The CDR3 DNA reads TGTGCCAGCAGCTCGCAAGCGGGAGGGCCCGATGAGCAGTTCTTC.

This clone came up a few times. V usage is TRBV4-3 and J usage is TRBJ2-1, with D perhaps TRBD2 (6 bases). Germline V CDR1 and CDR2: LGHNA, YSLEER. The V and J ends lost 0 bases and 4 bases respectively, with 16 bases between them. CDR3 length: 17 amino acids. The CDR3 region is CASSQDPTGVGYNEQFF. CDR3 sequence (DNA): TGCGCCAGCAGCCAAGATCCTACGGGGGTGGGTTACAATGAGCAGTTCTTC.

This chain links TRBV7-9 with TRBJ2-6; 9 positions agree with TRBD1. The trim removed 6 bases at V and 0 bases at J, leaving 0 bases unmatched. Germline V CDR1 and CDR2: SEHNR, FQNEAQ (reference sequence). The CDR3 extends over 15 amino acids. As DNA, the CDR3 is TGTGCCAGCAGGACAGGGGGCTCTGGGGCCAACGTCCTGACTTTC. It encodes CASRTGGSGANVLTF.

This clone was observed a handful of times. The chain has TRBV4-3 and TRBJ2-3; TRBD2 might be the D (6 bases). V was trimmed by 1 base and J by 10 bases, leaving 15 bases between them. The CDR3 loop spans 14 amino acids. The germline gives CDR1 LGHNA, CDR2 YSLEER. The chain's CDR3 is CASSQAGRDHAQYF. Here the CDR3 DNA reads TGCGCCAGCAGCCAAGCGGGGCGGGATCATGCGCAGTATTTT.

The CDR3 loop is CASSPDRDSYGYTF. DNA of the CDR3: TGTGCCAGCTCACCCGACAGGGACTCGTATGGCTACACCTTC. The chain couples TRBV18 to TRBJ1-2; 7 bases align to TRBD1. J lost 5 bases, V lost 3 bases, and 6 bases had no gene match. Germline assignment: CDR1 KGHSH and CDR2 LQKENI. The CDR3 extends over 14 amino acids.

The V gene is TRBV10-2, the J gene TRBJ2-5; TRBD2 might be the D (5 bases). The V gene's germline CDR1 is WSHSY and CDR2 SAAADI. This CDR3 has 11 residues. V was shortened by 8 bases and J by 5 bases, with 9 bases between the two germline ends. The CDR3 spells CASRGAETQYF. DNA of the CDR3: TGCGCCAGCCGGGGAGCGGAGACCCAGTACTTC.

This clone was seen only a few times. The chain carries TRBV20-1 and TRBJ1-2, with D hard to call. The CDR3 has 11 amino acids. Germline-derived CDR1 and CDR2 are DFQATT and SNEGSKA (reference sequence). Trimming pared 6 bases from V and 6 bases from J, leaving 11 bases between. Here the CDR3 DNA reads TGCAGTGCCCCCCGGGAAGATGGCTACACCTTC. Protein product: CSAPREDGYTF.

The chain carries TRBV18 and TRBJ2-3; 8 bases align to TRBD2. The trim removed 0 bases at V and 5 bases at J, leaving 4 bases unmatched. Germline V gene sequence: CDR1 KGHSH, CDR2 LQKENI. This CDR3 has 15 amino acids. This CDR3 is CASSPPNLAGDTQYF. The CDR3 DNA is TGTGCCAGCTCACCACCGAATCTAGCGGGAGATACGCAGTATTTT.

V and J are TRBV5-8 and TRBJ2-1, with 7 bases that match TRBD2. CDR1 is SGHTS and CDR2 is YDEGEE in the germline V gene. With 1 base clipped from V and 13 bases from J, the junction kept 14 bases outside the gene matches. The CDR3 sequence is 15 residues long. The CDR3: CASSLLLGGMTAQFF. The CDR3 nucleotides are TGTGCCAGCAGCTTGCTGCTCGGGGGGATGACCGCCCAGTTCTTC. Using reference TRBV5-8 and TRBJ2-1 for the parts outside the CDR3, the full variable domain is EAGVTQSPTHLIKTRGQQATLRCSPISGHTSVYWYQQALGLGLQFLLWYDEGEERNRGNFPPRFSGRQFPNYSSELNVNALELEDSALYLCASSLLLGGMTAQFFGPGTRLTVL.

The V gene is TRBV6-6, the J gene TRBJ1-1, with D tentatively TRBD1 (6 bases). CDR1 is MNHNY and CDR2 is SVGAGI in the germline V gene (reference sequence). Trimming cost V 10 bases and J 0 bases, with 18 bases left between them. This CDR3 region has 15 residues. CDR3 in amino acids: CATETARGLNTEAFF. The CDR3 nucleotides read TGTGCCACCGAGACCGCCAGGGGCCTGAACACTGAAGCTTTCTTT.